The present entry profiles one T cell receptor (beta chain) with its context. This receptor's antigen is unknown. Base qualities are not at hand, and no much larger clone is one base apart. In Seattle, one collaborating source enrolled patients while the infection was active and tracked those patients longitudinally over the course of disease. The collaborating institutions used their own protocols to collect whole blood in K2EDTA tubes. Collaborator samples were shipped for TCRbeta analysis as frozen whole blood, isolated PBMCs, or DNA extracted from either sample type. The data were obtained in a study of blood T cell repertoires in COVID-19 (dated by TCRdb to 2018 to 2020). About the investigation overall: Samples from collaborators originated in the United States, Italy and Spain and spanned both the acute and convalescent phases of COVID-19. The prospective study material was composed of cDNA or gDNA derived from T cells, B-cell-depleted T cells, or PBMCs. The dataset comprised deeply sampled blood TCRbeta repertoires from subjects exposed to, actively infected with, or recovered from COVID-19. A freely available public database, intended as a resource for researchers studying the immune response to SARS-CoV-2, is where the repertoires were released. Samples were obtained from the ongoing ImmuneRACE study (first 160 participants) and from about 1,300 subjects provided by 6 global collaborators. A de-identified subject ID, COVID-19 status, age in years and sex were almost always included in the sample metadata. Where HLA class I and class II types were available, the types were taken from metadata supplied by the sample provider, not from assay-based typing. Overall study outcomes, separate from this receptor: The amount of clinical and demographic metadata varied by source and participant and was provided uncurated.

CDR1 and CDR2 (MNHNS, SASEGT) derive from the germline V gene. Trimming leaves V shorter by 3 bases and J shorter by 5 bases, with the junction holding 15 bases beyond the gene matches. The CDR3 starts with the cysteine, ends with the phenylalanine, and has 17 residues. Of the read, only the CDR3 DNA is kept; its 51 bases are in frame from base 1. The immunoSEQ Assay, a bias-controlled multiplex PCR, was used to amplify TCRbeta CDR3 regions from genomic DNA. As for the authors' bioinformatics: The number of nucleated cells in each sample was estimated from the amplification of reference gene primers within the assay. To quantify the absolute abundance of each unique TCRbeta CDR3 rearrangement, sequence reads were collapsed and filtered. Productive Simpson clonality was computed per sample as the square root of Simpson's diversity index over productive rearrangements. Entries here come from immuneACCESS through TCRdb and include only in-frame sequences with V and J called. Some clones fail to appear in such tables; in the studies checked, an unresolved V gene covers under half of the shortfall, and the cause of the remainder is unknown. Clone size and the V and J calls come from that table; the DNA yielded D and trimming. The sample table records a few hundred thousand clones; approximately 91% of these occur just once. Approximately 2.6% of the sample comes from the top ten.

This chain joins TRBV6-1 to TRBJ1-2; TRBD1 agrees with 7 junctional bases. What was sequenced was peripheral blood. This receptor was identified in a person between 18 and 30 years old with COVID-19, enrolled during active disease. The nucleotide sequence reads TGTGCCAGCAGTGAGTTTGGGCCTACAGGGGTGCGATATGGCTACACCTTC. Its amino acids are CASSEFGPTGVRYGYTF.